Each of the 14 T cell receptor beta chains below was sequenced from the same sample in a study of blood T cells in healthy people across ages (dated by TCRdb to about 2015). Libraries were constructed by 5' RACE. The sequencer was an Illumina HiSeq 2500. The second PCR ran for about 6 to 12 cycles and used a J-beta primer mix along with a sample-barcoded 5' primer. In TCRdb, the public reads were trimmed at Q25 with fastp and aligned with MiXCR, with productive beta chains retained. All rows with the same CDR3 protein become a single entry with the most common DNA and genes. Across this sample there are roughly 1,800,000 distinct CDR3 sequences, with approximately 50% seen only once. 2.1% of the sample comes from the top ten. What was sequenced was blood. These receptors were obtained from a middle-aged woman in good health.

The chain has TRBV11-1 and TRBJ1-1; 11 nucleotides align to TRBD1. The CDR3 consists of 13 residues. Germline assignment: CDR1 SGHAT and CDR2 FQDESV (reference sequence). The CDR3 coding sequence is TGTGCTATCCAGGACAGGGGGCTCACTGAAGCTTTCTTT. Translated, it gives CAIQDRGLTEAFF.

This clonotype was seen only a few times. The chain couples TRBV18 to TRBJ2-3, with D hard to call. Germline V gene data show CDR1 as KGHSH and CDR2 as LQKENI. V lost 5 bases, J lost 3 bases, and 9 bases lay in between. The CDR3 has 13 amino acids. The CDR3 here is CASSAISTDTQYF. The CDR3 DNA sequence: TGTGCCAGCTCAGCGATTAGTACAGATACGCAGTATTTT.

V is TRBV7-2 and J is TRBJ2-7; maybe TRBD2 (5 bases). This CDR3 has 15 amino acids. Germline assignment: CDR1 SGHTA and CDR2 FQGNSA. V lost 3 bases, J lost 2 bases, and 14 bases lay in between. CDR3 coding DNA: TGTGCCAGCAGCTTCAGCGGAAGCTCAACCTACGAGCAGTACTTC. This gives the protein CASSFSGSSTYEQYF.

The V and J genes are TRBV11-2 and TRBJ1-4, with 7 bases aligning to TRBD1. CDR3 length: 15 residues. V lost 7 bases, J lost 4 bases, and 9 bases stayed unmatched. Germline-derived CDR1 and CDR2 are SGHAT and FQNNGV. The CDR3 coding sequence is TGTGCCAGCACCATTACCAGGGGGAATAATGAAAAACTGTTTTTT. This encodes CASTITRGNNEKLFF. Combining the CDR3 with reference TRBV11-2 and TRBJ1-4 gives the whole variable domain EAGVAQSPRYKIIEKRQSVAFWCNPISGHATLYWYQQILGQGPKLLIQFQNNGVVDDSQLPKDRFSAERLKGVDSTLKIQPAKLEDSAVYLCASTITRGNNEKLFFGSGTQLSVL.

With respect to this clonotype: The junction departs from the called germline gene at one end, perhaps through a read error. The chain is built from TRBV14 and TRBJ2-1, with D perhaps being TRBD1 or TRBD2 (5 bases each). The germline CDR1 and CDR2 sequences are SGHDN and FVKESK. CDR3 length: 17 amino acids. The CDR3 DNA follows: TGTGCCAGCAGCCAAGCCGGGACCCTCTTCCAATACAATGGGCAGTTCTTC. Its translation is CASSQAGTLFQYNGQFF.

The V and J genes are TRBV6-5 and TRBJ2-3; D unresolved. This CDR3 comprises 15 residues. The V and J ends lost 7 bases and 1 base respectively, with 15 bases between them. Germline V gives CDR1 MNHEY, CDR2 SVGAGI. CDR3 in amino acids: CASNRRSLGTDTQYF. In DNA, the CDR3 is TGTGCCAGCAATCGAAGGAGTCTAGGCACAGATACGCAGTATTTT.

The gene calls are TRBV11-2 and TRBJ1-1, with D possibly matching TRBD1 (6 bases). The V gene lost 10 bases and the J gene lost 0 bases, with 12 bases spanning the gap. Germline V gene data show CDR1 as SGHAT and CDR2 as FQNNGV. This CDR3 comprises 13 residues. Here the CDR3 DNA reads TGTGCCATAAGACAGGAGATGAACACTGAAGCTTTCTTT. Protein sequence: CAIRQEMNTEAFF.

This rearrangement joins TRBV6-5 to TRBJ2-4; D is ambiguous. The CDR3 has 13 amino acids. Germline V gene lookup returns CDR1 MNHEY and CDR2 SVGAGI. Trimming cost V 2 bases and J 0 bases, with 2 bases left between them. CDR3 DNA sequence: TGTGCCAGCAGTTACGAAGCCAAAAACATTCAGTACTTC. It codes for CASSYEAKNIQYF.

The chain uses TRBV28 and TRBJ2-7; D could derive from TRBD1 or TRBD2 (6 bases each). Germline lookup yields CDR1 MDHEN and CDR2 SYDVKM. Deletions cut 6 bases from V and 4 bases from J, with 19 bases between. This CDR3 is 15 amino acids long. CDR3 sequence: CASSEGGDLAYEQYF. The CDR3 nucleotides are TGTGCCAGCAGCGAGGGGGGAGATCTAGCTTACGAGCAGTACTTC.

This clonotype has a handful of counts. The CDR3 DNA is TGTGCCAGCAGCCAGACTAGCGGGGCGCGAATAGATACGCAGTATTTT. Protein: CASSQTSGARIDTQYF. The chain links TRBV7-2 to TRBJ2-3, with 11 nucleotides matching TRBD2. Germline V lookup: CDR1 SGHTA, CDR2 FQGNSA. V shed 5 bases, J shed 5 bases, and the junction held 9 bases outside the gene matches. CDR3 length equals 16 residues.

This clonotype was recorded a few times. The chain is built from TRBV4-2 and TRBJ1-2; TRBD1 agrees at 7 bases. The CDR3 length is 15 residues. The junction had 2 bases not matched to a gene; V was cut back by 0 bases and J by 1 base. The germline gives CDR1 LGHNA, CDR2 YNFKEQ. For the CDR3, the DNA is TGTGCCAGCAGCCAAGACAGGGGGAATAACTATGGCTACACCTTC. Amino acids: CASSQDRGNNYGYTF.

The J gene is TRBJ2-7, the V gene TRBV7-2; 11 positions match TRBD2. The V and J ends lost 4 bases and 3 bases, in that order; junction bases with no gene match: 14. Germline lookup yields CDR1 SGHTA and CDR2 FQGNSA. This CDR3 comprises 18 residues. Here the CDR3 reads CASSSPPGTSGPLYEQYF. The CDR3 bases are TGTGCCAGCAGCTCCCCGCCAGGGACTAGCGGTCCTCTCTACGAGCAGTACTTC.

This clonotype was detected once. J is TRBJ1-6 and V is TRBV6-1; tentative D call: TRBD1 (5 bases). With 11 bases removed from V and 10 bases from J, the gap between germline ends came to 27 bases. The CDR3 runs 16 residues. Germline CDR1 and CDR2: MNHNS and SASEGT. CDR3 sequence reads: CAAGAGRRGTSSPLHF. In DNA form, the CDR3 reads TGTGCCGCCGGGGCGGGGAGACGAGGCACGAGCTCACCCCTCCACTTT.

The chain couples TRBV5-1 to TRBJ2-4; perhaps TRBD2 as D (7 bases). Germline-derived CDR1 and CDR2 are SGHRS and YFSETQ. The ends were cut back, 4 bases at V and 7 bases at J, with 15 bases in the middle. CDR3 length: 14 residues. DNA for the CDR3: TGCGCCAGCAGCGGAAGTGGGGGGGCGAACATTCAGTACTTC. Amino acid sequence: CASSGSGGANIQYF.